Presented here are 9 T cell receptor beta chains from one specimen sequenced in a study of cytomegalovirus exposure and HLA in healthy donors. The PCR made use of 60 Vbeta and 13 Jbeta primers. TCRdb's copy holds only in-frame clones and misses some; the assay was immunoSEQ multiplex PCR. This sample has some 160,000 clones, with less than 90% found just once. Sequencing was performed on PBMCs. Source of these receptors: a male donor in good health and CMV-seropositive.

This clone was detected only once. The CDR3 sequence is CASSMQLARRRDEQFF. The CDR3 bases are TGTGCCAGCAGTATGCAACTAGCGCGGCGGCGCGATGAGCAGTTCTTC. The chain employs TRBV6-4 and TRBJ2-1; 7 bases agree with TRBD2. The germline V gene encodes CDR1 MRHNA and CDR2 SNTAGT. The CDR3 extends over 16 amino acids. Trimming at V came to 5 bases and at J to 8 bases, leaving 15 bases not matched to a gene.

The chain recombines TRBV11-3 with TRBJ2-1; TRBD2 matches 8 bases. Germline V gives CDR1 SGHNT, CDR2 YENEEA. V lost 1 base, J lost 8 bases, and 13 bases stayed unmatched. This CDR3 is built from 17 residues. The CDR3 sequence is CASSLGNSGGPKDEQFF. In DNA, the CDR3 is TGTGCCAGCAGCTTAGGGAATTCGGGAGGGCCGAAGGATGAGCAGTTCTTC.

This clone was seen a few times. V usage is TRBV27 and J usage is TRBJ1-5; TRBD1 matches at 7 bases. V shed 3 bases and J 3 bases; nucleotides not matched to a gene: 2. The germline V gene encodes CDR1 MNHEY and CDR2 SMNVEV (reference sequence). This CDR3 contains 14 residues. The CDR3 bases are TGTGCCAGCAGTTTGACAGGGAACAATCAGCCCCAGCATTTT. Amino acids: CASSLTGNNQPQHF.

The chain uses TRBV5-1 and TRBJ2-1; D may be TRBD1 (6 bases). The CDR3 has 15 residues. The V end lost 0 bases, the J end lost 7 bases, and 14 bases lay between the germline ends. CDR1 is SGHRS and CDR2 is YFSETQ in the germline V gene. DNA of the CDR3: TGCGCCAGCAGCTTGGTATCCGGGACACCAAATGAGCAGTTCTTC. Encoded protein: CASSLVSGTPNEQFF.

The V gene is TRBV27, the J gene TRBJ2-3; 11 nucleotides line up with TRBD1. CDR3 length: 17 residues. V lost 7 bases and J lost 4; bases outside the gene matches: 13. The V gene's germline CDR1 is MNHEY and CDR2 SMNVEV (reference sequence). DNA of the CDR3: TGTGCCAGCACCCTCAGGACAGGGGGCGCCACCCCAGATACGCAGTATTTT. This sequence encodes CASTLRTGGATPDTQYF.

The chain combines TRBV13 with TRBJ1-2, with D unclear. The germline V and J ends were trimmed by 1 base and 4 bases, with 16 bases remaining between them. The CDR3 consists of 16 residues. CDR1 is PRHDT, CDR2 FYEKMQ, per germline (reference sequence). DNA for the CDR3: TGTGCCAGCAGCTTAGCATCGGCCGGGGTGGGCTATGGCTACACCTTC. This translates into CASSLASAGVGYGYTF.

This rearrangement joins TRBV11-3 to TRBJ2-7; TRBD1 is a possible D gene (6 bases). Germline CDR1 reads SGHNT; CDR2 reads YENEEA. Between the trimmed V and J ends, which lost 9 bases and 5 bases, there was a span of 17 bases. The CDR3 has 13 residues. CDR3 DNA: TGTGCCAGTCGGAACAGGGTTTCCCACGAGCAGTACTTC. This encodes CASRNRVSHEQYF.

V usage is TRBV27 and J usage is TRBJ1-2; 9 bases match TRBD1. In germline, CDR1 is MNHEY, CDR2 SMNVEV (reference sequence). The CDR3 has 15 amino acids. V trimming: 3 bases; J trimming: 8 bases; junction bases outside the gene matches: 10. CDR3 coding DNA: TGTGCCAGCAGTTTGTCGTTACAGGGGGCTGGCGGCTACACCTTC. It specifies CASSLSLQGAGGYTF.

This clone has a single count. The V gene is TRBV30, the J gene TRBJ2-1; D not certain. V gave up 1 base and J gave up 3 bases, with 7 bases separating them. This CDR3 spans 13 amino acids. Germline V gives CDR1 GTSNPN, CDR2 SVGIG (reference sequence). In nucleotides, the CDR3 is TGTGCCTGGAGTGCACAAGACTACAATGAGCAGTTCTTC. Residues: CAWSAQDYNEQFF.